The 18 T cell receptor beta chains reported below all come from one sample, sequenced in a study of shared clonotypes between healthy human individuals. The assay was immunoSEQ multiplex PCR, and TCRdb's table has in-frame clones only and misses some. The top ten clones hold 0.36% of a sample with some 2.4 million clones, roughly 93% of them seen once. The sequencing sample was made of naive CD4+ T cells from PBMCs. Subset denoted: CD45RA+ positively selected. The origin of the receptors is a man aged 18 to 29 in good health. Some clones in this sample may be carry-over from other donors' samples.

Points on this clone: Other DNA sequences from this sample encode an identical CDR3 as well. The chain combines TRBV5-1 with TRBJ1-1; TRBD1 aligns across 7 bases. The CDR3 length is 14 residues. V was clipped by 4 bases and J by 5 bases; unmatched bases: 8. The germline V gene has CDR1 SGHRS and CDR2 YFSETQ. In DNA, the CDR3 is TGCGCCAGCAGCCTGCGACAGGGCGGAACTGAAGCTTTCTTT. This codes for CASSLRQGGTEAFF.

The V call is TRBV25-1, the J call TRBJ2-2, with D possibly TRBD1 on 6 matching bases. Germline assignment: CDR1 MGHDK and CDR2 SYGVNS. V lost 2 bases, J lost 9 bases, and 13 bases lay in between. CDR3 length: 14 residues. CDR3 protein: CASSEPGASRELFF. The CDR3 nucleotides read TGTGCCAGCAGTGAACCAGGGGCTTCAAGGGAGCTGTTTTTT.

J is TRBJ2-2 and V is TRBV27; D remains ambiguous. The germline V gene encodes CDR1 MNHEY and CDR2 SMNVEV (reference sequence). This CDR3 contains 15 residues. V lost 3 bases and J 1 base, leaving 9 bases between the germline ends. The CDR3 region is CASSFLARNTGELFF. The CDR3 DNA is TGTGCCAGCAGTTTTTTGGCCAGGAACACCGGGGAGCTGTTTTTT.

V and J are TRBV28 and TRBJ1-4; D call uncertain. CDR3 length: 16 amino acids. Looked up from germline, CDR1 is MDHEN and CDR2 is SYDVKM. Trimming took 10 bases from V and 5 from J, leaving 23 bases between them. The CDR3 here is CATTSAWAGLNEKLFF. The CDR3 nucleotides read TGTGCCACCACATCCGCCTGGGCAGGCCTAAATGAAAAACTGTTTTTT.

This clone was found a few times. This sample also contains other DNA sequences that code for the same CDR3. CDR3 region: CAWSVVSYGYTF. For the CDR3, the DNA is TGTGCCTGGAGTGTAGTCAGTTATGGCTACACCTTC. This rearrangement joins TRBV30 to TRBJ1-2; D gene uncertain. Germline V lookup: CDR1 GTSNPN, CDR2 SVGIG (reference sequence). V lost 0 bases to trimming and J lost 5 bases, with 7 bases between them. The CDR3 sequence is 12 residues long.

The chain recombines TRBV28 with TRBJ1-2, with D possibly TRBD1 on 5 matching bases. Trimming pared 5 bases from V and 7 bases from J, leaving 17 bases between. CDR1 and CDR2 (germline): MDHEN, SYDVKM. The CDR3 covers 14 residues. The CDR3 DNA is TGTGCCAGCAGTCTAGCAATCAGGGTGGGTGGCTACACCTTC. It specifies CASSLAIRVGGYTF.

The genes are TRBV6-5 and TRBJ2-1; no reliable D call. The CDR3 loop spans 14 amino acids. From germline, CDR1 is MNHEY and CDR2 SVGAGI. With 6 bases removed from V and 5 bases from J, the gap between germline ends came to 14 bases. CDR3 loop: CASSYLGPDNEQFF. The CDR3 DNA sequence: TGTGCCAGCAGCTACCTCGGACCCGACAATGAGCAGTTCTTC.

The V call is TRBV5-1, the J call TRBJ2-1; 7 nucleotides line up with TRBD2. CDR1 and CDR2 (germline): SGHRS, YFSETQ. The CDR3 runs to 14 residues. Unmatched junction bases numbered 8, after V lost 1 base and J lost 10 bases. CDR3 protein: CASSLKGTTLEQFF. CDR3 nucleotides: TGCGCCAGCAGCTTGAAGGGGACTACCCTGGAGCAGTTCTTC.

V gene TRBV29-1 combines with J gene TRBJ2-7, with 12 nucleotides matching TRBD1. Trimming took 5 bases from V and 7 from J; bases not matched to a gene: 18. The germline V gene encodes CDR1 SQVTM and CDR2 ANQGSEA. This CDR3 is built from 17 residues. CDR3 residues: CSVKRTGTGGPFVEQYF. CDR3 in DNA: TGCAGCGTTAAGAGAACCGGGACAGGGGGCCCATTCGTTGAGCAGTACTTC.

J is TRBJ1-5 and V is TRBV30; TRBD1 matches at 7 bases. This CDR3 is 15 amino acids long. V shed 3 bases, J shed 0 bases, and the junction held 5 bases outside the gene matches. CDR1 and CDR2 from the germline V gene are GTSNPN and SVGIG (reference sequence). CDR3 nucleotide sequence: TGTGCCTGGAGCGGAGGACAGGCTAGCAATCAGCCCCAGCATTTT. It yields the protein CAWSGGQASNQPQHF.

V and J are TRBV5-6 and TRBJ2-5; D may be TRBD2 (6 bases). This CDR3 is built from 17 residues. The germline V and J ends were trimmed by 6 bases and 4 bases, with 25 bases remaining between them. Germline V gene lookup returns CDR1 SGHDT and CDR2 YYEEEE. CDR3 nucleotides: TGTGCCAGCACCCGGGGTTACGGGAGTGTGGGTGGAGAGACCCAGTACTTC. This sequence encodes CASTRGYGSVGGETQYF.

V is TRBV5-1 and J is TRBJ2-7; no reliable D call. The CDR3 sequence is 16 residues long. V lost 0 bases and J 0 bases, leaving 13 bases between the germline ends. The germline V gene encodes CDR1 SGHRS and CDR2 YFSETQ. The CDR3 spells CASSLVAQRYSYEQYF. The DNA for the CDR3 is TGCGCCAGCAGCTTGGTTGCACAGCGATACTCCTACGAGCAGTACTTC.

J is TRBJ2-7 and V is TRBV18, with D uncertain. V lost 4 bases, J lost 0 bases, and 10 bases lay in between. This CDR3 contains 14 residues. The germline V gene has CDR1 KGHSH and CDR2 LQKENI. CDR3 coding DNA: TGTGCCAGCTCACAGTACAGTAGCTCCTACGAGCAGTACTTC. Translated: CASSQYSSSYEQYF.

This clone was counted a single time. The chain combines TRBV7-3 with TRBJ1-2; TRBD1 matches at 9 bases. The CDR3 runs to 16 residues. The germline V gene encodes CDR1 SGHTA and CDR2 FQGTGA. The trim removed 2 bases at V and 3 bases at J, leaving 7 bases unmatched. The CDR3 DNA reads TGTGCCAGCAGCTTACTGGACAGGGGCAATGACTATGGCTACACCTTC. It codes for CASSLLDRGNDYGYTF. The variable domain in full, completed from reference TRBV7-3 and TRBJ1-2, reads GAGVSQTPSNKVTEKGKYVELRCDPISGHTALYWYRQSLGQGPEFLIYFQGTGAADDSGLPNDRFFAVRPEGSVSTLKIQRTERGDSAVYLCASSLLDRGNDYGYTFGSGTRLTVV.

V and J are TRBV7-9 and TRBJ2-3, with 8 bases that match TRBD1. Germline CDR1 reads SEHNR; CDR2 reads FQNEAQ (reference sequence). J lost 4 bases, V lost 5 bases, and 8 bases had no gene match. The CDR3 sequence is 15 residues long. For the CDR3, the DNA is TGTGCCAGCAGCGGCGGACAGGGAAGATCAGATACGCAGTATTTT. Residues: CASSGGQGRSDTQYF.

The V gene is TRBV10-2, the J gene TRBJ2-5, with D unresolved. The CDR3 runs to 14 residues. The V and J ends lost 3 bases and 2 bases respectively, with 10 bases between them. Germline assignment: CDR1 WSHSY and CDR2 SAAADI. CDR3 sequence (DNA): TGCGCCAGCAGTGATCGGACGAGGCAAGAGACCCAGTACTTC. This codes for CASSDRTRQETQYF.

The chain uses TRBV11-2 and TRBJ1-1; weak D call: TRBD1 (5 bases). The CDR3 covers 14 residues. The V gene's germline CDR1 is SGHAT and CDR2 FQNNGV. Trimming cost V 2 bases and J 11 bases, with 18 bases left between them. The CDR3 nucleotides are TGTGCCAGCAGCTTAAGCGGGTCCAGGGTTGAGGCTTTCTTT. Its translation is CASSLSGSRVEAFF.

The chain joins TRBV6-5 to TRBJ2-2; 11 positions match TRBD1. CDR3 size: 14 residues. Looked up from germline, CDR1 is MNHEY and CDR2 is SVGAGI. V gave up 7 bases and J gave up 4 bases; unmatched junction bases: 2. CDR3 amino acids: CASKGTGGTGELFF. The CDR3 DNA is TGTGCCAGCAAGGGGACAGGGGGCACCGGGGAGCTGTTTTTT.